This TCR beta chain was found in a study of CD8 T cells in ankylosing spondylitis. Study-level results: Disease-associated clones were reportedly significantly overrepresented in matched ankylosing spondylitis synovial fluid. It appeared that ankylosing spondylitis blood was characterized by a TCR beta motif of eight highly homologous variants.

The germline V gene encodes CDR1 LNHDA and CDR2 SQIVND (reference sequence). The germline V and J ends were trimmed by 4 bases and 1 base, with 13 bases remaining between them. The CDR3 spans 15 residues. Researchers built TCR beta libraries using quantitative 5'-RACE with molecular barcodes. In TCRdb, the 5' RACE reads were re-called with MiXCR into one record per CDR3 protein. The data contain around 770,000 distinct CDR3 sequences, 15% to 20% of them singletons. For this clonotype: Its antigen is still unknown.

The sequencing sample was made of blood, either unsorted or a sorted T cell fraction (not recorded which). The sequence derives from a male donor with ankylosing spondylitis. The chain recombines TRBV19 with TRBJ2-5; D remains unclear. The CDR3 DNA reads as TGTGCCAGTAGTACCCTGGACGGACCCCAAGAGACCCAGTACTTC. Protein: CASSTLDGPQETQYF.